This T cell receptor beta chain was captured by sequencing in a study of blood T cell repertoires in COVID-19. Study summary: The United States, Italy and Spain provided the acute and convalescent COVID-19 samples.

Looked up from germline, CDR1 is MDHEN and CDR2 is SYDVKM. Germline trimming cut 2 bases from V and 2 bases from J; bases unmatched to any gene: 8. This CDR3 comprises 16 residues. This clone was picked up one time. Under the authors' procedure: The authors estimated nucleated cell counts from reference gene primer amplification. Profiled with immunoSEQ multiplex PCR; TCRdb holds only in-frame clones, not every one. V and J calls and clone size come straight from that table; D and trimming were deduced from the DNA. The sample contains more than 95,000 clones, more than 85% of which appear only once. The sample taken for sequencing was peripheral blood. J is TRBJ2-7 and V is TRBV28; 8 nucleotides align to TRBD1. The sequence came from a human donor in a cohort sampled during active COVID-19. CDR3 in amino acids: CASSLSGTGNPYEQYF. The CDR3 DNA sequence: TGTGCCAGCAGTTTAAGTGGGACAGGAAATCCCTACGAGCAGTACTTC.